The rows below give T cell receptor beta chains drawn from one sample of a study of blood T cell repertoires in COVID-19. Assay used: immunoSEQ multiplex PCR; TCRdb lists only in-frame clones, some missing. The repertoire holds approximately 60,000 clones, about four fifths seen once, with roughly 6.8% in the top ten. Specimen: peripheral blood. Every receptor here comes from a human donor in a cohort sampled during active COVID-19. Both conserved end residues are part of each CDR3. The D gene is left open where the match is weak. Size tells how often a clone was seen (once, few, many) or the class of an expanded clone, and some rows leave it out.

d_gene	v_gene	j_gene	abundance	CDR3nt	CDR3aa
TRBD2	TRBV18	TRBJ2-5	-	TGTGCCAGCTCACCACGGCCTAGCGGGGATGAGACCCAGTACTTC	CASSPRPSGDETQYF
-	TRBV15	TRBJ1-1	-	TGTGCCACCCAAGAGGGCGCAAAAACTGAAGCTTTCTTT	CATQEGAKTEAFF
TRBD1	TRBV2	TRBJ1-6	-	TGTGCCAGCAGATACAGGGGTGGTAGCTCACCCCTCCACTTT	CASRYRGGSSPLHF
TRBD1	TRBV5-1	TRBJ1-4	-	TGCGCCAGCAGCTTTTTCGGCCGACAGGGGGCGGGAGGAAAGGTGTTTTTT	CASSFFGRQGAGGKVFF
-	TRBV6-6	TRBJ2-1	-	TGTGCCAGCAGTTTCCGCACGGGGGAGCAGTTCTTC	CASSFRTGEQFF
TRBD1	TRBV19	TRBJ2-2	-	TGTGCCAGTACCGCCCGAGGGGGCTGGACCGGGGAGCTGTTTTTT	CASTARGGWTGELFF
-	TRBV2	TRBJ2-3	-	TGTGCCAGCACCCCGAGGTTTACTAGCACAGATACGCAGTATTTT	CASTPRFTSTDTQYF
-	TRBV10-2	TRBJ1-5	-	TGCGCCAGCAGCCCCGCGGGGGGCGATCAGCCCCAGCATTTT	CASSPAGGDQPQHF
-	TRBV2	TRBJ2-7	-	TGTGCCGGGGGAGTTGGGGGGTACGAGCAGTACTTC	CAGGVGGYEQYF
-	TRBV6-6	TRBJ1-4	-	TGTGCCAGCAGTTCTCTCACAGGGACAACTAATGAAAAACTGTTTTTT	CASSSLTGTTNEKLFF
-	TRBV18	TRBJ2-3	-	TGTGCCAGCGTTAGCGGGACAGAGACAGATACGCAGTATTTT	CASVSGTETDTQYF
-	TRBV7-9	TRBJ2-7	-	TGTGCCAGCAGCTTATCGGATCCGAGGTACGAGCAGTACTTC	CASSLSDPRYEQYF
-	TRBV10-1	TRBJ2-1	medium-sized	TGCGCCAGCAGCCCGGGACTCCCGGTAGGGGAGCAGTTCTTC	CASSPGLPVGEQFF
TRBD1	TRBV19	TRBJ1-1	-	TGTGCCAGTAGTATGGGGGACAGGGAGTCGATGGCTTTCTTT	CASSMGDRESMAFF
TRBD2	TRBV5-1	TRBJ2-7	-	TGCGCCAGCAGCTTGGTGGGGACTACCTACGAGCAGTACTTC	CASSLVGTTYEQYF
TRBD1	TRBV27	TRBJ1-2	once	TGTGCCAGCAGCCCGGAGGGGGCGCGGGGCTACACCTTC	CASSPEGARGYTF
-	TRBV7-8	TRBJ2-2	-	TGTGCCAGCAGCTTATCTCCCTTAAACACCGGGGAGCTGTTTTTT	CASSLSPLNTGELFF
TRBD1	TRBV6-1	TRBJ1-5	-	TGTGCCAGCAGTGACCTGACAGGGGGCGGACGGCCCCAGCATTTT	CASSDLTGGGRPQHF
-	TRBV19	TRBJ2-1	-	TGTGCCAGTAGCCCCTATCTGAGCTCCTACAATGAGCAGTTCTTC	CASSPYLSSYNEQFF
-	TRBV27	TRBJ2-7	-	TGTGCCAGCAGTTTATCGCCAGGGGCCGCCTACGAGCAGTACTTC	CASSLSPGAAYEQYF
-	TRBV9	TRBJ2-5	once	TGTGCCAGCAGCGCATTCAGGGAAGAGACCCAGTACTTC	CASSAFREETQYF
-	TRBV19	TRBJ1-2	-	TGTGCCAGTAGTGACAGAGATGGCTACACCTTC	CASSDRDGYTF
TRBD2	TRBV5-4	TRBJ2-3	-	TGTGCCAGCAGCCCGGGGACTAGCGGAGGGGAGACGCAGTATTTT	CASSPGTSGGETQYF
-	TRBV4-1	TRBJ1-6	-	TGCGCCAGCAGCCAAGTGATGGGACAATATAATTCACCCCTCCACTTT	CASSQVMGQYNSPLHF
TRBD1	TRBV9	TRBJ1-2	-	TGTGCCAGCAGCGTTGGTGTGGGACAGGGTGGCTACACCTTC	CASSVGVGQGGYTF
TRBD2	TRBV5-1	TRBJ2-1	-	TGCGCCAGCAGCTTGGAGGCTAGCGGGTTCTACAATGAGCAGTTCTTC	CASSLEASGFYNEQFF
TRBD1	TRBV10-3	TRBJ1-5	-	TGTGCCATCAGTGAGACCGGACAGGGCAATCAGCCCCAGCATTTT	CAISETGQGNQPQHF
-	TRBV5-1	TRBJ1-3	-	TGCGCCAGCAGCTTGTATCAGGGGCCAACCTCTGGAAACACCATATATTTT	CASSLYQGPTSGNTIYF
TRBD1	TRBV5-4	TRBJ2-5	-	TGTGCCAGCAGCTGGGGACAGGGACGTGAGGAGACCCAGTACTTC	CASSWGQGREETQYF
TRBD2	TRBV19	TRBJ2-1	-	TGTGCCAGTAGTATAGACCTATCCTTATCCGGGACTAGTTACAATGAGCAGTTCTTC	CASSIDLSLSGTSYNEQFF
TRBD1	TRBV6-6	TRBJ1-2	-	TGTGCCAGCAGTTTCGCAACAGGGGGCGGCTATGGCTACACCTTC	CASSFATGGGYGYTF
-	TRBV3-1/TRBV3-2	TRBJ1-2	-	TGTGCCAGCAGGGCTATGACTCTCGGGAGTGGCTACACCTTC	CASRAMTLGSGYTF
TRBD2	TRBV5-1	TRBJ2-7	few	TGCGCCAGCAGCTTGGCCGGGGGGTACTCCTACGAGCAGTACTTC	CASSLAGGYSYEQYF
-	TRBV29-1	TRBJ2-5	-	TGCAGCGTTGACGACATGGGTCGCCAAGAGACCCAGTACTTC	CSVDDMGRQETQYF
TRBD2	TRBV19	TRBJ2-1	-	TGTGCCAGTATCCCAAAGACGACTAGCGGGGGTAGCTCCTACAATGAGCAGTTCTTC	CASIPKTTSGGSSYNEQFF
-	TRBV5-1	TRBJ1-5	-	TGCGCCAGCAGCCCGGGGGAGAGCAATCAGCCCCAGCATTTT	CASSPGESNQPQHF
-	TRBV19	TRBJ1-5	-	TGTGCCAGTAGTATAGAGTCAACCACTCGCAATCAGCCCCAGCATTTT	CASSIESTTRNQPQHF
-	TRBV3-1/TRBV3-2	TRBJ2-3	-	TGTGCCAGCAGCCAAGATCTGAGGTGGTCCACAGATACGCAGTATTTT	CASSQDLRWSTDTQYF
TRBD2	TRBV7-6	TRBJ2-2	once	TGTGCCAGCAGCCCCTGGGAGGGGCCCGGGGAGCTGTTTTTT	CASSPWEGPGELFF
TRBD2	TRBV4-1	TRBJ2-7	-	TGCGCCAGCAGCCAAGAACTAGCGGGGGCCTACGAGCAGTACTTC	CASSQELAGAYEQYF